The rows below give T cell receptor beta chains drawn from one sample of a study of cytomegalovirus exposure and HLA in healthy donors. Sequencing used immunoSEQ multiplex PCR; TCRdb keeps in-frame clones, though not all of them. The sample carries over 75,000 clones, 65% to 75% recorded once. Specimen: PBMCs. The receptors stem from a young man in good health and CMV-seronegative. Both conserved end residues are part of each CDR3. A D gene is named only where the DNA matches it firmly. Size is omitted from some rows. Given values are once, few, many or a class for expanded clones.

D gene	V gene	J gene	clone size	CDR3 protein	CDR3 DNA
TRBD2	TRBV5-4	TRBJ2-5	-	CASSPHSGRETQYF	TGTGCCAGCAGCCCCCATAGCGGGAGGGAGACCCAGTACTTC
-	TRBV10-3	TRBJ1-1	-	CAISEKNRAQGSGTEAFF	TGTGCCATCAGTGAGAAGAACCGGGCCCAGGGGAGTGGGACTGAAGCTTTCTTT
-	TRBV7-9	TRBJ1-2	few	CASSPNPIVYGYTF	TGTGCCAGCAGCCCTAACCCCATCGTCTATGGCTACACCTTC
TRBD1	TRBV7-2	TRBJ1-2	-	CASSLDRQNGYTF	TGTGCCAGCAGCTTGGACAGGCAGAATGGCTACACCTTC
-	TRBV1	TRBJ1-2	-	CTSSAYEINRGRGYTF	TGCACCAGCAGCGCCTACGAAATAAACAGGGGGCGCGGCTACACCTTC
TRBD1	TRBV13	TRBJ1-5	-	CASSSGTGLRQPQHF	TGTGCCAGCAGCTCTGGGACAGGGCTCAGACAGCCCCAGCATTTT
-	TRBV9	TRBJ1-2	-	CASSVDGNYGYTF	TGTGCCAGCAGCGTAGACGGTAACTATGGCTACACCTTC
-	TRBV10-3	TRBJ2-7	-	CAISEKTGYRYEQYF	TGTGCCATCAGTGAAAAGACAGGCTACCGCTACGAGCAGTACTTC
TRBD1	TRBV7-3	TRBJ2-2	-	CASSLGQGAPGELFF	TGTGCCAGCAGCTTAGGACAGGGAGCCCCCGGGGAGCTGTTTTTT
-	TRBV4-3	TRBJ1-4	-	CASSQDVHREKKKLFF	TGCGCCAGCAGCCAAGATGTTCACAGGGAAAAGAAAAAACTGTTTTTT
-	TRBV7-3	TRBJ2-3	-	CASSLMGGGGTDTQYF	TGTGCCAGCAGCTTAATGGGGGGAGGTGGCACAGATACGCAGTATTTT
-	TRBV30	TRBJ1-3	-	CAWSDSLFSGNTIYF	TGTGCCTGGAGCGACAGCTTGTTCTCTGGAAACACCATATATTTT
-	TRBV6-1	TRBJ2-7	-	CASSEYSGRGQTYEQYF	TGTGCCAGCAGTGAGTACTCCGGACGAGGACAGACCTACGAGCAGTACTTC
-	TRBV4-1	TRBJ2-7	-	CASSPLSGLYEQYF	TGCGCCAGCAGTCCTCTTAGCGGACTCTACGAGCAGTACTTC
TRBD1	TRBV30	TRBJ2-7	-	CAWSVRTGGFYEQYF	TGTGCCTGGAGTGTACGGACAGGGGGCTTCTACGAGCAGTACTTC
-	TRBV5-1	TRBJ2-7	few	CASSSPQGYEQYF	TGCGCCAGCAGCTCCCCACAGGGATACGAGCAGTACTTC
-	TRBV27	TRBJ2-1	-	CASSSFTGWEQFF	TGTGCCAGCAGTTCCTTTACAGGGTGGGAGCAGTTCTTC
TRBD2	TRBV5-1	TRBJ2-3	-	CASSLASSGRSDTQYF	TGCGCCAGCAGCTTGGCCTCTAGCGGGAGGTCAGATACGCAGTATTTT
-	TRBV10-3	TRBJ2-7	few	CAISAGSYEQYF	TGTGCCATCAGTGCAGGGTCTTACGAGCAGTACTTC
-	TRBV2	TRBJ1-1	-	CASSSVPNTEAFF	TGTGCCAGCAGCTCTGTCCCGAACACTGAAGCTTTCTTT
TRBD2	TRBV4-1	TRBJ2-7	-	CASSQVAGVYEQYF	TGCGCCAGCAGCCAGGTAGCGGGAGTCTACGAGCAGTACTTC
TRBD1	TRBV7-9	TRBJ2-1	few	CASSLALQGAYNEQFF	TGTGCCAGCAGCTTAGCCTTACAGGGGGCCTACAATGAGCAGTTCTTC
TRBD2	TRBV4-1	TRBJ2-2	-	CASSQSTSGGELFF	TGCGCCAGCAGCCAGTCGACTAGCGGCGGGGAGCTGTTTTTT
-	TRBV27	TRBJ1-4	-	CASSGTQKSHEKLFF	TGTGCCAGCAGTGGAACACAGAAGAGCCATGAAAAACTGTTTTTT
-	TRBV9	TRBJ1-1	-	CASSSFNTEAFF	TGTGCCAGCAGCAGCTTTAACACTGAAGCTTTCTTT
TRBD2	TRBV9	TRBJ2-1	-	CASSVSGTTYNEQFF	TGTGCCAGCAGCGTATCCGGGACTACATACAATGAGCAGTTCTTC
TRBD1	TRBV7-2	TRBJ1-1	-	CASSFTGVTEAFF	TGTGCCAGCAGCTTTACAGGGGTAACTGAAGCTTTCTTT
-	TRBV10-3	TRBJ2-3	-	CAIWTPGIVPTF	TGTGCCATTTGGACTCCTGGGATAGTCCCCACTTTT
TRBD1	TRBV6-6	TRBJ1-4	-	CASFQQGAGNEKLFF	TGTGCCAGCTTTCAACAGGGGGCTGGTAATGAAAAACTGTTTTTT
TRBD2	TRBV10-1	TRBJ2-1	-	CASSDRGGRAPNEQFF	TGCGCCAGCAGTGATCGGGGCGGGAGGGCCCCCAATGAGCAGTTCTTC
-	TRBV25-1	TRBJ2-1	-	CASSEVSSSNEQFF	TGTGCCAGCAGTGAGGTTTCTAGCAGCAATGAGCAGTTCTTC
-	TRBV9	TRBJ1-2	-	CASSYFEGEGYTF	TGTGCCAGCAGCTATTTCGAAGGAGAAGGCTACACCTTC
TRBD1	TRBV5-6	TRBJ1-6	-	CASSLGTGINSPLHF	TGTGCCAGCAGCTTAGGGACAGGGATTAATTCACCCCTCCACTTT
TRBD1	TRBV9	TRBJ2-7	-	CASSVVGTGGGEQYF	TGTGCCAGCAGCGTAGTGGGGACAGGGGGCGGCGAGCAGTACTTC
TRBD2	TRBV5-1	TRBJ2-7	-	CASSLVGSGSSYEQYF	TGCGCCAGCAGCTTGGTCGGTAGCGGGAGTTCCTACGAGCAGTACTTC
TRBD1	TRBV30	TRBJ1-5	few	CAWSDPFKGAGPQHF	TGTGCCTGGAGCGACCCATTCAAGGGGGCGGGTCCCCAGCATTTT
-	TRBV25-1	TRBJ1-5	-	CASSESGFGQPQHF	TGTGCCAGCAGTGAATCCGGTTTCGGTCAGCCCCAGCATTTT
TRBD1	TRBV30	TRBJ1-2	-	CAGRDSLYYGYTF	TGTGCCGGGCGGGACAGTCTATACTATGGCTACACCTTC
-	TRBV18	TRBJ1-1	-	CASSPGQSTIEAFF	TGTGCCAGCTCACCCGGACAGAGTACAATTGAAGCTTTCTTT
-	TRBV4-1	TRBJ2-1	-	CASSQDEQVGGNEQFF	TGCGCCAGCAGCCAAGACGAACAGGTCGGGGGCAATGAGCAGTTCTTC
TRBD1	TRBV6-1	TRBJ1-4	once	CASNQRGTGGEKLFF	TGTGCCAGCAATCAAAGGGGGACAGGGGGGGAAAAACTGTTTTTT
-	TRBV2	TRBJ2-1	-	CASRDRAPYNEQFF	TGTGCCAGCAGGGACAGAGCCCCCTACAATGAGCAGTTCTTC
-	TRBV27	TRBJ1-5	few	CASRDIPSNQPQHF	TGTGCCAGCAGGGACATACCTAGCAATCAGCCCCAGCATTTT
TRBD2	TRBV7-3	TRBJ2-5	-	CASSPGGRLGETQYF	TGTGCCAGCAGCCCGGGGGGGAGGTTGGGTGAGACCCAGTACTTC
-	TRBV6-1	TRBJ2-1	-	CASSEIALNEQFF	TGTGCCAGCAGTGAGATAGCGCTGAATGAGCAGTTCTTC
-	TRBV7-9	TRBJ1-5	-	CASHNQPQHF	TGTGCCAGCCATAATCAGCCCCAGCATTTT
-	TRBV2	TRBJ2-7	-	CASSERGSPSSYEQYF	TGTGCCAGCAGTGAAAGGGGCTCCCCGAGCTCCTACGAGCAGTACTTC
-	TRBV5-6	TRBJ1-4	-	CASSIERDLGNEKLFF	TGTGCCAGCAGCATCGAGCGGGACTTGGGAAATGAAAAACTGTTTTTT
TRBD1	TRBV9	TRBJ1-1	-	CASSVMGQGSAFF	TGTGCCAGCAGCGTAATGGGACAGGGATCTGCTTTCTTT
-	TRBV28	TRBJ1-1	-	CATLHFPEAFF	TGTGCCACCCTGCACTTCCCTGAAGCTTTCTTT
TRBD2	TRBV4-1	TRBJ2-1	-	CASSQAWIGLAGSNEQFF	TGCGCCAGCAGCCAAGCATGGATCGGACTAGCGGGCAGCAATGAGCAGTTCTTC
-	TRBV11-2	TRBJ2-7	-	CASSLDPGYEQYF	TGTGCCAGCAGCTTAGATCCAGGGTACGAGCAGTACTTC
-	TRBV19	TRBJ1-2	-	CASRLTTTYGYTF	TGTGCCAGTAGACTGACTACCACCTATGGCTACACCTTC